This T cell receptor beta chain was recorded in a study of blood T cell repertoires in COVID-19. Study-wide background: Collection of acute and convalescent COVID-19 samples took place in the United States, Italy and Spain.

Sequencing was performed with immunoSEQ multiplex PCR; in TCRdb, only in-frame clones are kept and a portion is missing. Of approximately 440,000 clones in the sample, less than 95% were seen once. V lost 1 base and J lost 2; bases outside the gene matches: 3. This CDR3 comprises 17 residues. CDR1 is MNHNS and CDR2 is SASEGT in the germline V gene. Everyone who took part was roughly 18 to 90 years old, and they came from about 23 US areas. Recovered status applied to Cohort 3 donors who had two consecutive negative PCRs. It also applied to those with clearance or with symptom resolution. The rearrangement uses TRBV6-1 and TRBJ1-6, with TRBD1 matching 9 bases. This TCR came from a man aged 18 to 29 who had recovered from COVID-19. The sequenced sample was PBMCs or T cells enriched from blood (not recorded which). CDR3 bases: TGTGCCAGCAGTGAAGTGGGGGACAGGGCCTATAATTCACCCCTCCACTTT. It codes for CASSEVGDRAYNSPLHF.